A selection of T cell receptor beta chains follows, all from one sample in a study of regulatory T cells in long-lasting Graves disease. TCRdb reprocessed the multiplex PCR reads with MiXCR, giving one entry per CDR3 protein. The sample includes roughly 450,000 distinct CDR3 sequences, 20% to 25% of them seen just once. The source material was peripheral blood mononuclear cells (PBMCs), sampled when the disease was refractory, from a patient treated with antithyroid drugs. Receptors originate from a female donor with Graves disease. Both conserved end residues are part of each CDR3. Fields, in order: clone size, J gene, V gene, D gene, CDR3 DNA, CDR3 protein. The D gene is left open where the match is weak. Expanded clones get a size class; other rows say once, few or many, or leave the size out.

>-|TRBJ1-2|TRBV24-1|-
TGTGCCACCAATCCCGGGCCCGAAGGGGGCTACACCTTC
CATNPGPEGGYTF
>few|TRBJ1-3|TRBV12-3/TRBV12-4|-
TGTGCCAGCAGTTCCCGTCTAATCGGAAACACCATATATTTT
CASSSRLIGNTIYF
>many|TRBJ1-1|TRBV28|-
TGTGCCAGCAGCTCCAGGGAGGTGAACACTGAAGCTTTCTTT
CASSSREVNTEAFF
>few|TRBJ2-2|TRBV19|TRBD1
TGTGCCAGTAGATTCACCGGGACAGAAAACACCGGGGAGCTGTTTTTT
CASRFTGTENTGELFF
>-|TRBJ2-5|TRBV12-3/TRBV12-4|-
TGTGCCAGCAGTTTTAAACAGCTCCAAGAGACCCAGTACTTC
CASSFKQLQETQYF
>-|TRBJ1-1|TRBV5-1|-
TGCGCCAGCAGCTTACGGGGTATTGAAGCTTTCTTT
CASSLRGIEAFF
>few|TRBJ2-7|TRBV9|-
TGTGCCAGCAGCGTTGGCCTGTTCTCCTACGAGCAGTACTTC
CASSVGLFSYEQYF
>many|TRBJ2-7|TRBV28|TRBD2
TGTGCCAGCAGTACTCCTAGCGGGGGAGACTACGAGCAGTACTTC
CASSTPSGGDYEQYF
>few|TRBJ2-7|TRBV5-1|-
TGCGCCAGCAGTCGACAGGAATTTTACGAGCAGTACTTC
CASSRQEFYEQYF
>few|TRBJ2-7|TRBV6-1|-
TGTGCCAGCAGTGAAGCGAACAGGGTCTACGAGCAGTACTTC
CASSEANRVYEQYF
>-|TRBJ2-1|TRBV20-1|TRBD1
TGCAGTGCTAGAGAGGTCCGGGACAGATCCTACAATGAGCAGTTCTTC
CSAREVRDRSYNEQFF
>many|TRBJ1-1|TRBV2|-
TGTGCCAGCATTGAAATACCGGACACTGAAGCTTTCTTT
CASIEIPDTEAFF
>few|TRBJ1-2|TRBV7-9|TRBD1
TGTGCCAGCAGCCTACGACAGGGGGGGGGTGGCTACACCTTC
CASSLRQGGGGYTF
>many|TRBJ2-5|TRBV11-2|-
TGTGCCAGCAGCTCAACATTCAGGGGGGGAGAGACCCAGTACTTC
CASSSTFRGGETQYF
>-|TRBJ2-1|TRBV27|TRBD1
TGTGCCAGCAGTTTATCGGACAGGGTGGCGGGTGAGCAGTTCTTC
CASSLSDRVAGEQFF
>many|TRBJ2-7|TRBV28|-
TGTGCCAGCAGTACACCTCAAAGGAGCTCCTACGAGCAGTACTTC
CASSTPQRSSYEQYF
>-|TRBJ2-3|TRBV28|-
TGTGCCAGCAGTCAAGGACAGTTCACAGATACGCAGTATTTT
CASSQGQFTDTQYF
>few|TRBJ2-5|TRBV20-1|TRBD1
TGCAGTGCCATGGACAGGGCGTACCAAGAGACCCAGTGCTTC
CSAMDRAYQETQCF
>many|TRBJ2-2|TRBV20-1|-
TGCAGTGCTAGTTTTGAGGCCACCGGGGAGCTGTTTTTT
CSASFEATGELFF
>many|TRBJ1-4|TRBV28|-
TGTGCCAGCACTGATGCCGGGACTGCTAATGAAAAACTGTTTTTT
CASTDAGTANEKLFF
>-|TRBJ2-7|TRBV12-5|-
TGTGCTAGTGGTCCTCGGGACGGACTCTACGAGCAGTACTTC
CASGPRDGLYEQYF
>-|TRBJ1-2|TRBV6-1|-
TGTGCCAGCAGTGGCCGTGCTGGCTACACCTTC
CASSGRAGYTF
>-|TRBJ1-2|TRBV11-2|-
TGTGCCAGCAGCCTTCCTAAGGGCTACACCTTC
CASSLPKGYTF
>few|TRBJ1-2|TRBV13|-
TGTGCCAGCAGCTTAAGCTGGGGACAACGACACTATGGCTACACCTTC
CASSLSWGQRHYGYTF
>few|TRBJ2-4|TRBV9|-
TGTGCCAGCAGCGGAGAGGCAGGCCATTACTTC
CASSGEAGHYF
>many|TRBJ1-1|TRBV27|-
TGTGCCAGCAGTTCGAAAAACTGGAACACTGAAGCTTTCTTT
CASSSKNWNTEAFF
>many|TRBJ2-7|TRBV6-1|-
TGTGCCAGCAGCCCCGGGGCAGATTACGAGCAGTACTTC
CASSPGADYEQYF
>many|TRBJ1-2|TRBV7-8|TRBD1
TGTGCCAGCAGCCCTCGGACAGGGGAGAACTATGGCTACACCTTC
CASSPRTGENYGYTF
>many|TRBJ1-1|TRBV10-1|-
TGCGCCAGCAGTGAGTCGATCAGCTCCCACACTGAAGCTTTCTTT
CASSESISSHTEAFF
>-|TRBJ2-3|TRBV5-4|TRBD2
TGTGCCAGCAGCCAGGGACTAGCGGGAGGGCTTCCTGCTCCCACAGATACGCAGTATTTT
CASSQGLAGGLPAPTDTQYF
>few|TRBJ1-5|TRBV6-2/TRBV6-3|-
TGTGCCAGCAGTTACTCGTTTGTCAATCAGCCCCAGCATTTT
CASSYSFVNQPQHF
>-|TRBJ2-5|TRBV7-9|-
TGTGCCAGCAGCTTAGATCCAGGGACAGAGACCCAGTACTTC
CASSLDPGTETQYF
>-|TRBJ1-5|TRBV6-5|-
TGTGCCAGCAGTTACTCCGGGGCATTGGAGCCCCAGCATTTT
CASSYSGALEPQHF
>-|TRBJ2-5|TRBV28|TRBD1
TGTGCCAGCAGTTTAGGGGACAGGGAAGGAAAGACCCAGTACTTC
CASSLGDREGKTQYF
>many|TRBJ1-5|TRBV28|TRBD1
TGTGCCAGCAGTTACGGGACAGGGGGCAATCAGCCCCAGCATTTT
CASSYGTGGNQPQHF
>few|TRBJ2-7|TRBV6-5|-
TGTGCCAGCAGTTGGGCAGGTCTCTACGAGCAGTACTTC
CASSWAGLYEQYF
>many|TRBJ1-5|TRBV28|TRBD1
TGTGCCAGCAGTTTACAGGGGGCGCGGAAAACGCAGCCCCAGCATTTT
CASSLQGARKTQPQHF
>many|TRBJ1-1|TRBV6-1|-
TGTGCCAGCAAGGGGTTAACGGGGGAGACGATGAACACTGAAGCTTTCTTT
CASKGLTGETMNTEAFF
>-|TRBJ2-7|TRBV10-3|-
TGTGCCATCGGCGGCAGGGCCTACGAGCAGTACTTC
CAIGGRAYEQYF
>few|TRBJ1-4|TRBV28|-
TGTGCCAGCAGGCTACCACTTATAAATGAAAAACTGTTTTTT
CASRLPLINEKLFF
>many|TRBJ2-7|TRBV2|TRBD2
TGTGCCAGCAGTGAGATTATAGCGGGGGCTACCTACGAGCAGTACTTC
CASSEIIAGATYEQYF
>few|TRBJ1-1|TRBV6-1|-
TGTGCCAGCCACGGCCCCTCGAAAGAACAAGCTTTCTTT
CASHGPSKEQAFF
>many|TRBJ2-7|TRBV6-5|-
TGTGCCAGCAGTTTCCACGACAGGCCCAAGCAGTACTTC
CASSFHDRPKQYF
>few|TRBJ1-4|TRBV20-1|-
TGCAGTGCTAGAGGCCCTAATGAAAAACTGTTTTTT
CSARGPNEKLFF
>many|TRBJ2-7|TRBV28|-
TGTGCCAGCAGTTTATTAGAGGGAGTTCGAGAGCAGTACTTC
CASSLLEGVREQYF
>-|TRBJ2-7|TRBV28|-
TGTGCCAGCACTCAAACAGTTCCCCCCTACGAGCAGTACTTC
CASTQTVPPYEQYF
>many|TRBJ2-7|TRBV19|TRBD2
TGTGCCAGCAGTTCGACTAGCGGCGCCTACGAGCAGTACTTC
CASSSTSGAYEQYF
>-|TRBJ2-7|TRBV9|TRBD2
TGTGCCAGCAGCGTAGACGCGGGAGGGCATTACGAGCAGTACTTC
CASSVDAGGHYEQYF
>-|TRBJ2-5|TRBV9|-
TGTGCCAGCAGCGCATTGCCAGGAAGGGGAGCTCCAGGGTCCCAGTACTTC
CASSALPGRGAPGSQYF
>many|TRBJ1-6|TRBV19|-
TGTGCCAGTAGTATGGAGGGGCAGGGAAATTCACCCCTCCACTTT
CASSMEGQGNSPLHF
>many|TRBJ2-5|TRBV20-1|-
TGCAGTGCTAGAGACGGCATCCAAGAGACCCAGTACTTC
CSARDGIQETQYF
>-|TRBJ2-3|TRBV7-9|-
TGTGCCAGCAGCTTATGGGCCCAGGATACGCAGTATTTT
CASSLWAQDTQYF